This record covers a single T cell receptor beta chain. Its matching antigen is unknown. The PCR employed 60 Vbeta primers together with 13 Jbeta primers. Sequencing used immunoSEQ multiplex PCR; TCRdb keeps in-frame clones, though not all of them. The sample has 150,000 or so clones, approximately 71% seen once; the top ten hold less than 1.6%. This sample is part of a study of cytomegalovirus exposure and HLA in healthy donors. Looking at the study overall: Among the approximately 370 donors who were genotyped, roughly 86% fell in the genetic ancestry cluster that is associated with self-reported Caucasian donors.

Study-wide results and caveats: Later analysis demonstrated an association between a missense DCLRE1C variant and TCR beta V- and J-gene trimming. Rarity marked most TCR sequences, yet some public TCRs occurred in many donors.

The CDR3 is made up of 13 amino acids. Trimming took off 1 base at V and 4 bases at J, with 10 bases between the two ends. Germline assignment: CDR1 GTSNPN and CDR2 SVGIG (reference sequence). J is TRBJ1-1 and V is TRBV30, with D perhaps matching TRBD1 (5 bases). Sequenced sample: PBMCs. This TCR was recovered from a girl aged 5-17 years in good health and CMV-seronegative. This chain's CDR3 is CAWSGGRGTEAFF. The DNA for the CDR3 is TGTGCCTGGAGTGGAGGGAGGGGCACTGAAGCTTTCTTT.